Below, one T cell receptor beta chain is given with its context. Regarding donors, all were healthy bone marrow donors. CDR3 length equals 13 residues. Trimming took 2 bases from V and 9 from J, leaving 11 bases between them. The germline V gene encodes CDR1 SGHAT and CDR2 FQNNGV. The data were taken from a study of cytomegalovirus exposure and HLA in healthy donors. The PCR had 60 Vbeta and 13 Jbeta primers. The method was immunoSEQ multiplex PCR; TCRdb's version includes in-frame clones alone and lacks a portion of them. The sample has 150,000 to 170,000 clones; approximately 80% are singletons. The clonotype originates from a man aged 25 to 40 in good health and CMV-seropositive. The rearrangement uses TRBV11-2 and TRBJ2-1, with a weak D call TRBD1 (5 bases). Specimen: PBMCs. The DNA for the CDR3 is TGTGCCAGCAGCTTAAGGCAGGGTAGTGAGCAGTTCTTC. As protein: CASSLRQGSEQFF.